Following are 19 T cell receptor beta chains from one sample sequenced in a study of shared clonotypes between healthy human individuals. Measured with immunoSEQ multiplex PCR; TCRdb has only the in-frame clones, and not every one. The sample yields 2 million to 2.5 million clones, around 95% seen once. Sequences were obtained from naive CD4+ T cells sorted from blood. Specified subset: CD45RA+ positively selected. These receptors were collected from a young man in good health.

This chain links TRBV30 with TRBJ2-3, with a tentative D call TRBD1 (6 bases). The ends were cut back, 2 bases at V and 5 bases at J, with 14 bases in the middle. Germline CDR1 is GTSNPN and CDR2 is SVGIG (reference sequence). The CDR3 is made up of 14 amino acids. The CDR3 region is CAWSPQGPGDTQYF. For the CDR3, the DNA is TGTGCCTGGAGTCCCCAGGGGCCGGGAGATACGCAGTATTTT. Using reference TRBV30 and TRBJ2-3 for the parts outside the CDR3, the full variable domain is SQTIHQWPATLVQPVGSPLSLECTVEGTSNPNLYWYRQAAGRGLQLLFYSVGIGQISSEVPQNLSASRPQDRQFILSSKKLLLSDSGFYLCAWSPQGPGDTQYFGPGTRLTVL.

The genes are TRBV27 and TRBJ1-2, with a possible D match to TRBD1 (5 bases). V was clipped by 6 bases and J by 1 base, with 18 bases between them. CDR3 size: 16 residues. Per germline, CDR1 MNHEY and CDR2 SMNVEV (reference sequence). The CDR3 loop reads CASRRQTTGYNYGYTF. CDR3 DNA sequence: TGTGCCAGCAGGCGCCAGACCACAGGATATAACTATGGCTACACCTTC.

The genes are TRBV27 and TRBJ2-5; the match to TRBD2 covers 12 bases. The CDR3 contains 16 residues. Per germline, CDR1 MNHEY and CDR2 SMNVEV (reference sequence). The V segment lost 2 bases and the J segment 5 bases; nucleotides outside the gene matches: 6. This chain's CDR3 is CASSLITSGGIETQYF. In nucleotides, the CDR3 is TGTGCCAGCAGTTTAATCACTAGCGGGGGGATTGAGACCCAGTACTTC.

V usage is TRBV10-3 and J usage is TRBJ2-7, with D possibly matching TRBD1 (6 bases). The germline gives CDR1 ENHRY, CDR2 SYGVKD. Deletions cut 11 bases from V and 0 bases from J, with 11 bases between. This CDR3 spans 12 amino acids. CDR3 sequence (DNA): TGTGCCGCCCGGACAGACTCCTACGAGCAGTACTTC. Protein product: CAARTDSYEQYF.

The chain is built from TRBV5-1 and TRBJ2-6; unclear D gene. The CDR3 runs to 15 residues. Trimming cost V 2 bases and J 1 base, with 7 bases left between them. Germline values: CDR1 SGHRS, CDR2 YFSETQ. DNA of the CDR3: TGCGCCAGCAGCTTTGACCCGTCTGGGGCCAACGTCCTGACTTTC. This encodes CASSFDPSGANVLTF. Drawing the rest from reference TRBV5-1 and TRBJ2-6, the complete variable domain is KAGVTQTPRYLIKTRGQQVTLSCSPISGHRSVSWYQQTPGQGLQFLFEYFSETQRNKGNFPGRFSGRQFSNSRSEMNVSTLELGDSALYLCASSFDPSGANVLTFGAGSRLTVL.

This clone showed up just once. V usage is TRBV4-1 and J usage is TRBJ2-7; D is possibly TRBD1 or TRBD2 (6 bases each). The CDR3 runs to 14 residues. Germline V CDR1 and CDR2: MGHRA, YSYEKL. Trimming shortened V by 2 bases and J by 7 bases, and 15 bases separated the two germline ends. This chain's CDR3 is CASSQSQGREEQYF. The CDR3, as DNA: TGCGCCAGCAGCCAATCACAGGGCCGGGAGGAGCAGTACTTC.

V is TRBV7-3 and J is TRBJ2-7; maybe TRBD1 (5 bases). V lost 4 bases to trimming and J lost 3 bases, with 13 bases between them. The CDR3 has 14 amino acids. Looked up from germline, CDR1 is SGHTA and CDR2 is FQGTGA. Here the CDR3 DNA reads TGTGCCAGCAGCTCTTCCCGAGACAGCTACGAGCAGTACTTC. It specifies CASSSSRDSYEQYF. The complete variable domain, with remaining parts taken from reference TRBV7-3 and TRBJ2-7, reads GAGVSQTPSNKVTEKGKYVELRCDPISGHTALYWYRQSLGQGPEFLIYFQGTGAADDSGLPNDRFFAVRPEGSVSTLKIQRTERGDSAVYLCASSSSRDSYEQYFGPGTRLTVT.

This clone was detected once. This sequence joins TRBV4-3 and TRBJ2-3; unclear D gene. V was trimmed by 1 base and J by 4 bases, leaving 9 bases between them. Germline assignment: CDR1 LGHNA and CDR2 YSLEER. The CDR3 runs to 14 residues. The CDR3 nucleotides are TGCGCCAGCAGCCAAGGACTTCCGCCAGATACGCAGTATTTT. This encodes CASSQGLPPDTQYF.

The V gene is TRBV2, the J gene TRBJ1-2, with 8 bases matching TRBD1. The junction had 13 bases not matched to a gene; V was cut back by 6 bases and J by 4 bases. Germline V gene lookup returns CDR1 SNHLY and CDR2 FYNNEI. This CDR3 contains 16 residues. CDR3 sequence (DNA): TGTGCCAGCAGCTACCCCGCAGGGGGCCTTGGCTATGGCTACACCTTC. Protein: CASSYPAGGLGYGYTF.

DNA of the CDR3: TGTGCCAGCAGCCCCGGGGAGTCCTATAATTCACCCCTCCACTTT. It codes for CASSPGESYNSPLHF. This chain joins TRBV6-6 and TRBJ1-6; D is uncertain. This CDR3 region has 15 residues. Looked up from germline, CDR1 is MNHNY and CDR2 is SVGAGI (reference sequence). V lost 6 bases, J lost 1 base, and 10 bases lay in between.

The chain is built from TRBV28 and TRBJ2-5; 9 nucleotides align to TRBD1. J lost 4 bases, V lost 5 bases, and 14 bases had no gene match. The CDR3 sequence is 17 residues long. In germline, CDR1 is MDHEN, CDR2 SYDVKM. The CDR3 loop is CASSEGRGTGLGETQYF. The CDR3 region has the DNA TGTGCCAGCAGTGAGGGGAGGGGGACAGGGTTGGGAGAGACCCAGTACTTC.

CDR3 nucleotides: TGTGCCTGGAGTCCTCGGGACAGGGGGCCTCCAAATGAGCAGTTCTTC. This encodes CAWSPRDRGPPNEQFF. The genes are TRBV30 and TRBJ2-1; 12 bases are shared with TRBD1. V gave up 2 bases and J gave up 7 bases; unmatched junction bases: 9. The V gene's germline CDR1 is GTSNPN and CDR2 SVGIG (reference sequence). The CDR3 has 16 residues.

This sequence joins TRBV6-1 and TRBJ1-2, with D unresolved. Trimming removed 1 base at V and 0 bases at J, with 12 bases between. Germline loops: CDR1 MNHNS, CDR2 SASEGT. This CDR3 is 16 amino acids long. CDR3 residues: CASSEDLTVPNYGYTF. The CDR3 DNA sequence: TGTGCCAGCAGTGAAGACCTGACGGTTCCTAACTATGGCTACACCTTC.

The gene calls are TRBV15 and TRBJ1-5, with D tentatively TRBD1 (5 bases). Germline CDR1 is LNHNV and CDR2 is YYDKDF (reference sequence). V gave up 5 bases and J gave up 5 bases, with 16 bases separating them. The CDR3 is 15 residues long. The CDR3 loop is CATSALQWGHQPQHF. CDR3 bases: TGTGCCACCAGCGCTCTTCAGTGGGGCCATCAGCCCCAGCATTTT. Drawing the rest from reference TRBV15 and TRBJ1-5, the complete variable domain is DAMVIQNPRYQVTQFGKPVTLSCSQTLNHNVMYWYQQKSSQAPKLLFHYYDKDFNNEADTPDNFQSRRPNTSFCFLDIRSPGLGDTAMYLCATSALQWGHQPQHFGDGTRLSIL.

The CDR3 DNA reads TGTGCCAGCAGCCTGGAATTGCGGGAGCAGTACTTC. Amino acid sequence: CASSLELREQYF. This rearrangement joins TRBV11-2 to TRBJ2-7; no firm D call. The CDR3 covers 12 residues. V was pared by 5 bases and J by 7 bases, with 12 bases between. Germline V gives CDR1 SGHAT, CDR2 FQNNGV.

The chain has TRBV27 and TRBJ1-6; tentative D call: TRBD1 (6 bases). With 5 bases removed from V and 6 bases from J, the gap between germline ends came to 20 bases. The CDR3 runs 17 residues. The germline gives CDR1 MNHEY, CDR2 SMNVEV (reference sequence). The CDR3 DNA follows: TGTGCCAGCAGTAGTAAGAGGTCGACAGGCCCTAATTCACCCCTCCACTTT. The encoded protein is CASSSKRSTGPNSPLHF.

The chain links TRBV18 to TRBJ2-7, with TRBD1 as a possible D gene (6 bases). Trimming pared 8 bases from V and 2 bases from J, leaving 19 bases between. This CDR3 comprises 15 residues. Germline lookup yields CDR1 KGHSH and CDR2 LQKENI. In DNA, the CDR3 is TGTGCCAGCGCAACTGCCCAGGGGCGGACCTACGAGCAGTACTTC. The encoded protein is CASATAQGRTYEQYF.

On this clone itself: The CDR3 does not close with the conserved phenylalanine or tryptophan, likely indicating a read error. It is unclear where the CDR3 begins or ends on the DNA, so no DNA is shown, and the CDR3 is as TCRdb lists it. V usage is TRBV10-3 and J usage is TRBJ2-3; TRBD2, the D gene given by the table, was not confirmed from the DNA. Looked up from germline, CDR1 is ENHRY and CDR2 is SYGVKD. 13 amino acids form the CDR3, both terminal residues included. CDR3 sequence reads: CAISESGGGPSST.

The DNA of the CDR3 is TGTGCCAGCAGCCAGGGGAAAAACATTCAGTACTTC. Translating it yields CASSQGKNIQYF. This chain joins TRBV6-6 and TRBJ2-4, with a weak D call TRBD1 (6 bases). Trimming took 6 bases from V and 4 from J, leaving 7 bases between them. The CDR3 has 12 residues. Germline V gene sequence: CDR1 MNHNY, CDR2 SVGAGI (reference sequence).